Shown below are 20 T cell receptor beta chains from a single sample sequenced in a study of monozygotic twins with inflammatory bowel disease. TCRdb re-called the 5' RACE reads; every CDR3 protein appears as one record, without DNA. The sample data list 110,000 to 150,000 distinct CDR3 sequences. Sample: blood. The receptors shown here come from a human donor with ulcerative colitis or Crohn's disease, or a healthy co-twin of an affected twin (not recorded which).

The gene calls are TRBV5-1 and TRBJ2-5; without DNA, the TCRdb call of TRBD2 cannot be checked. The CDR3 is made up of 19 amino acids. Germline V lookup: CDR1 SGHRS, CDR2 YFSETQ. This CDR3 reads CASSLLSAKAGVPKETQYF. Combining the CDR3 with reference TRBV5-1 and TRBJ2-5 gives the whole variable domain KAGVTQTPRYLIKTRGQQVTLSCSPISGHRSVSWYQQTPGQGLQFLFEYFSETQRNKGNFPGRFSGRQFSNSRSEMNVSTLELGDSALYLCASSLLSAKAGVPKETQYFGPGTRLLVL.

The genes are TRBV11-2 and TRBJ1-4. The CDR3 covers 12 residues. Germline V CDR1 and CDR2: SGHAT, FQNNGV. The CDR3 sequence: CAISPHNEKLFF. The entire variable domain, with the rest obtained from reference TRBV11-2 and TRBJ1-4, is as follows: EAGVAQSPRYKIIEKRQSVAFWCNPISGHATLYWYQQILGQGPKLLIQFQNNGVVDDSQLPKDRFSAERLKGVDSTLKIQPAKLEDSAVYLCAISPHNEKLFFGSGTQLSVL.

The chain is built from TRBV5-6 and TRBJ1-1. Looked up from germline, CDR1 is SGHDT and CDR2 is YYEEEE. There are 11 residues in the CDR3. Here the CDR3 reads CASSLFSEAFF.

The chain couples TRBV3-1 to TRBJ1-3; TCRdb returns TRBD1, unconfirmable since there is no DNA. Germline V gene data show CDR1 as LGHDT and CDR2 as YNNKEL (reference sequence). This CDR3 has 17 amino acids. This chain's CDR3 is CASSRERQLISGNTIYF.

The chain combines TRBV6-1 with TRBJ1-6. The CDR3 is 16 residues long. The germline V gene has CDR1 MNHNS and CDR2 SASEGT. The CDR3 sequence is CASSVDEATYNSPLHF.

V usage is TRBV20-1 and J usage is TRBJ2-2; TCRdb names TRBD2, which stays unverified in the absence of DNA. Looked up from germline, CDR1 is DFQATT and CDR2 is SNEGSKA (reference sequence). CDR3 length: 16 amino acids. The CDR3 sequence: CSARGLAALLTGELFF.

CDR3 residues: CASSNNYGYTF. V and J are TRBV27 and TRBJ1-2. Germline CDR1 MNHEY, CDR2 SMNVEV (reference sequence). This CDR3 contains 11 residues.

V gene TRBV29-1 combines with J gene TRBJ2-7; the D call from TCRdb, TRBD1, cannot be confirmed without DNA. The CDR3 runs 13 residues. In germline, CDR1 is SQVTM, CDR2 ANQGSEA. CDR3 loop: CSVAGGLSYEQYF.

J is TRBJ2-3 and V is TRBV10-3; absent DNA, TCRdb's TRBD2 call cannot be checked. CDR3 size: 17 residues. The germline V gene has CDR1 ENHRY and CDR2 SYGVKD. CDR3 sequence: CAISEAGLAGNTDTQYF.

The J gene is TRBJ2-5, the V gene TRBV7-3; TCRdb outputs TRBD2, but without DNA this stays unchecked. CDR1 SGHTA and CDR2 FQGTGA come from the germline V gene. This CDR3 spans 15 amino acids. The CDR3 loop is CASSLSGRALETQYF.

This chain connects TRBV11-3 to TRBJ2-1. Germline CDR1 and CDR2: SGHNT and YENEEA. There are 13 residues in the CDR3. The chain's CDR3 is CASSLDSDNEQFF.

The CDR3: CASSLAPSLEQFF. V and J are TRBV11-2 and TRBJ2-1; lacking DNA, the TRBD1 call made by TCRdb goes unchecked. Germline-derived CDR1 and CDR2 are SGHAT and FQNNGV. This CDR3 contains 13 residues.

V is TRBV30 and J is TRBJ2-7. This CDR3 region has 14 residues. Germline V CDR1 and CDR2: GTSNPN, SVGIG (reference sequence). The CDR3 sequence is CAWINPSYSGEQYF.

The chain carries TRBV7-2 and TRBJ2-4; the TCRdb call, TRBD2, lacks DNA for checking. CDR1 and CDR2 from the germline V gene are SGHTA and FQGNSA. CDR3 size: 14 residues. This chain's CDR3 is CASSLEAGGNIQYF.

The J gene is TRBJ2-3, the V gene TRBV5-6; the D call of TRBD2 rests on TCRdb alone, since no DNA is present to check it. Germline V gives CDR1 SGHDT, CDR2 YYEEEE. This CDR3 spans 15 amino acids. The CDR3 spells CASSGESGSTDTQYF.

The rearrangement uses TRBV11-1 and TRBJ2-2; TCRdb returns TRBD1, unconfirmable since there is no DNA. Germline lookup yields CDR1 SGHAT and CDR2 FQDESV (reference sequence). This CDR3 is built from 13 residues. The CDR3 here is CASSTQGSGELFF.

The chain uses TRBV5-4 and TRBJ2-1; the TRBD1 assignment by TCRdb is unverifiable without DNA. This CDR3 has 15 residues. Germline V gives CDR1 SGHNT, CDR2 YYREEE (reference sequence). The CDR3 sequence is CASSTPGGHGDEQFF. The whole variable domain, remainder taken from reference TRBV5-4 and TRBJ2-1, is ETGVTQSPTHLIKTRGQQVTLRCSSQSGHNTVSWYQQALGQGPQFIFQYYREEENGRGNFPPRFSGLQFPNYSSELNVNALELDDSALYLCASSTPGGHGDEQFFGPGTRLTVL.

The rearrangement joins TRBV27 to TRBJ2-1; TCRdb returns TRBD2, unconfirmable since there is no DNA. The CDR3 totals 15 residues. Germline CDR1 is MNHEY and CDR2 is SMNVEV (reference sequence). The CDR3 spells CASSLGLALRDEQFF.

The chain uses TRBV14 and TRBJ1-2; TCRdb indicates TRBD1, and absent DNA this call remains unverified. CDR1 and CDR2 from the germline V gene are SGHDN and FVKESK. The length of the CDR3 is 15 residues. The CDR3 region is CASSLPGQGARGYTF.

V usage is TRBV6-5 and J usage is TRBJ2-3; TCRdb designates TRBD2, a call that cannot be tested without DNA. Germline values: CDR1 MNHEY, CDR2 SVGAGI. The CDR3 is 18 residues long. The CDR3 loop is CASSLAGEQERSTDTQYF.